A selection of T cell receptor beta chains follows, all from one sample in a study of lymphopenia after photon versus proton radiotherapy. Data came from immunoSEQ multiplex PCR; TCRdb stores just in-frame clones and leaves some out. The table includes around 26,000 clones, roughly four fifths detected once. The specimen comprised peripheral blood, sampled from a patient treated with photon-based radiotherapy. These TCRs come from a man in his fifties or sixties with gastric cancer. Both conserved end residues are part of each CDR3. The D gene is left open where the match is weak. Size is omitted from some rows. Given values are once, few, many or a class for expanded clones.

D gene: TRBD2
J gene: TRBJ2-5
clone size: .
V gene: TRBV2
CDR3 protein: CASGLLAGAGGETQYF
CDR3 DNA: TGTGCCAGCGGTCTTCTAGCGGGGGCCGGAGGAGAGACCCAGTACTTC

D gene: .
J gene: TRBJ1-2
clone size: .
V gene: TRBV19
CDR3 protein: CASSIPGARYGYTF
CDR3 DNA: TGTGCCAGTAGTATACCAGGGGCCCGCTATGGCTACACCTTC

D gene: .
J gene: TRBJ1-5
clone size: .
V gene: TRBV19
CDR3 protein: CASRVGQGNQPQHF
CDR3 DNA: TGTGCCAGTAGAGTCGGGCAGGGGAATCAGCCCCAGCATTTT

D gene: .
J gene: TRBJ1-1
clone size: once
V gene: TRBV5-1
CDR3 protein: CASSPQGGDTEAFF
CDR3 DNA: TGCGCCAGCAGCCCACAGGGAGGGGACACTGAAGCTTTCTTT

D gene: TRBD2
J gene: TRBJ2-1
clone size: .
V gene: TRBV15
CDR3 protein: CATSGRMRGLAGGNNEQFF
CDR3 DNA: TGTGCCACCAGCGGGCGGATGAGAGGACTAGCGGGGGGCAACAATGAGCAGTTCTTC

D gene: .
J gene: TRBJ1-1
clone size: few
V gene: TRBV27
CDR3 protein: CASRPRVGITEAFF
CDR3 DNA: TGTGCCAGCCGACCTCGAGTGGGAATCACTGAAGCTTTCTTT

D gene: .
J gene: TRBJ2-6
clone size: .
V gene: TRBV6-1
CDR3 protein: CAIQIPGANVLTF
CDR3 DNA: TGTGCCATCCAAATTCCCGGGGCCAACGTCCTGACTTTC

D gene: TRBD1
J gene: TRBJ2-2
clone size: large
V gene: TRBV4-3
CDR3 protein: CASSRGTGQDTGELFF
CDR3 DNA: TGCGCCAGCAGCCGAGGGACAGGGCAGGACACCGGGGAGCTGTTTTTT

D gene: TRBD1
J gene: TRBJ1-6
clone size: .
V gene: TRBV29-1
CDR3 protein: CSARDREYSPLHF
CDR3 DNA: TGCAGCGCCCGGGACAGGGAATATTCACCCCTCCACTTT

D gene: .
J gene: TRBJ1-1
clone size: .
V gene: TRBV6-6
CDR3 protein: CASSYGSEAFF
CDR3 DNA: TGTGCCAGCAGTTACGGGTCTGAAGCTTTCTTT

D gene: TRBD2
J gene: TRBJ2-3
clone size: once
V gene: TRBV9
CDR3 protein: CASSPRLAGGDTQYF
CDR3 DNA: TGTGCCAGCAGCCCTCGACTAGCGGGGGGAGATACGCAGTATTTT

D gene: .
J gene: TRBJ2-5
clone size: .
V gene: TRBV28
CDR3 protein: CASSLGNRFQETQYF
CDR3 DNA: TGTGCCAGCAGTTTAGGGAACAGGTTTCAAGAGACCCAGTACTTC

D gene: .
J gene: TRBJ2-6
clone size: .
V gene: TRBV13
CDR3 protein: CASSSAMERISSGANVLTF
CDR3 DNA: TGTGCCAGCAGCTCCGCGATGGAACGGATTAGCTCTGGGGCCAACGTCCTGACTTTC

D gene: .
J gene: TRBJ1-2
clone size: once
V gene: TRBV19
CDR3 protein: CASRKADVYGYTF
CDR3 DNA: TGTGCCAGTAGGAAGGCAGACGTCTATGGCTACACCTTC

D gene: .
J gene: TRBJ1-1
clone size: .
V gene: TRBV10-3
CDR3 protein: CAIRIQGGHTEAFF
CDR3 DNA: TGTGCCATCAGAATCCAGGGAGGTCACACTGAAGCTTTCTTT

D gene: TRBD1
J gene: TRBJ1-2
clone size: .
V gene: TRBV27
CDR3 protein: CASSIRGQLGSYTF
CDR3 DNA: TGTGCCAGCAGCATTAGGGGGCAGCTAGGTAGCTACACCTTC

D gene: .
J gene: TRBJ2-2
clone size: .
V gene: TRBV9
CDR3 protein: CASSVGTSFIVGELFF
CDR3 DNA: TGTGCCAGCAGCGTAGGAACTAGTTTTATCGTCGGGGAGCTGTTTTTT

D gene: TRBD2
J gene: TRBJ2-3
clone size: few
V gene: TRBV6-1
CDR3 protein: CASSELGSGGADTQYF
CDR3 DNA: TGTGCCAGCAGTGAATTAGGTAGCGGGGGGGCAGATACGCAGTATTTT

D gene: .
J gene: TRBJ2-1
clone size: .
V gene: TRBV2
CDR3 protein: CASSNDIGEQFF
CDR3 DNA: TGTGCCAGCAGCAACGACATCGGTGAGCAGTTCTTC

D gene: .
J gene: TRBJ1-2
clone size: .
V gene: TRBV9
CDR3 protein: CASSAETIYGYTF
CDR3 DNA: TGTGCCAGCAGCGCGGAGACCATCTATGGCTACACCTTC

D gene: .
J gene: TRBJ1-1
clone size: .
V gene: TRBV5-1
CDR3 protein: CASSPLGTVGEAFF
CDR3 DNA: TGCGCCAGCAGCCCCCTCGGGACGGTCGGTGAAGCTTTCTTT

D gene: .
J gene: TRBJ1-5
clone size: few
V gene: TRBV30
CDR3 protein: CAWSVGRKDQPQHF
CDR3 DNA: TGTGCCTGGAGTGTAGGACGGAAGGATCAGCCCCAGCATTTT

D gene: .
J gene: TRBJ1-2
clone size: .
V gene: TRBV5-6
CDR3 protein: CASSAGASYTF
CDR3 DNA: TGTGCCAGCAGCGCCGGGGCGAGCTACACCTTC

D gene: .
J gene: TRBJ1-4
clone size: .
V gene: TRBV10-3
CDR3 protein: CAISPGANEKLFF
CDR3 DNA: TGTGCCATCAGCCCGGGGGCTAATGAAAAACTGTTTTTT

D gene: .
J gene: TRBJ1-4
clone size: .
V gene: TRBV5-1
CDR3 protein: CASGKDTNEKLFF
CDR3 DNA: TGCGCCAGCGGTAAGGACACTAATGAAAAACTGTTTTTT

D gene: TRBD1
J gene: TRBJ2-3
clone size: .
V gene: TRBV7-2
CDR3 protein: CASSSTAGGQRQYF
CDR3 DNA: TGTGCCAGCAGCTCTACGGCAGGGGGCCAGAGGCAGTATTTT

D gene: TRBD1
J gene: TRBJ2-7
clone size: once
V gene: TRBV4-3
CDR3 protein: CASSQGAGGAYEQYF
CDR3 DNA: TGCGCCAGCAGCCAAGGGGCAGGGGGCGCATACGAGCAGTACTTC

D gene: TRBD1
J gene: TRBJ1-2
clone size: .
V gene: TRBV19
CDR3 protein: CASSLTTGGSLGYTF
CDR3 DNA: TGTGCCAGTAGTTTGACGACAGGGGGCAGTCTTGGCTACACCTTC

D gene: .
J gene: TRBJ2-2
clone size: .
V gene: TRBV11-2
CDR3 protein: CASSTIRGTGELFF
CDR3 DNA: TGTGCCAGCAGCACAATACGGGGTACCGGGGAGCTGTTTTTT